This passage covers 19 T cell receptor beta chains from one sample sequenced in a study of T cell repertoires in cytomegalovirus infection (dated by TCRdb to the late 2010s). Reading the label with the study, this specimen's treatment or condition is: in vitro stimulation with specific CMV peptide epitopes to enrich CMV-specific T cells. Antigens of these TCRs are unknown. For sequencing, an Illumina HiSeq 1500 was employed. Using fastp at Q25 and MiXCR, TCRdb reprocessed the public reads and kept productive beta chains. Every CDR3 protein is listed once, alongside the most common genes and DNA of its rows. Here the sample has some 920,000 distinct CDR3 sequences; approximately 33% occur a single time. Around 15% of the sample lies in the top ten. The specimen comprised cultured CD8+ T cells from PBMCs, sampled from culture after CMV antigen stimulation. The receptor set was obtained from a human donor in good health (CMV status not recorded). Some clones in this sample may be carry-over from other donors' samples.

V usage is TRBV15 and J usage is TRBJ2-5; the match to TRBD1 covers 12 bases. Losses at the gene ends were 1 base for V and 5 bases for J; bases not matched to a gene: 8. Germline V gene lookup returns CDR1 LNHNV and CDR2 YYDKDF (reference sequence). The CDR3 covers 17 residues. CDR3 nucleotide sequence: TGTGCCACCAGCAGAGGGGGGACAGGGGGCGATTGGGAGACCCAGTACTTC. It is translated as CATSRGGTGGDWETQYF.

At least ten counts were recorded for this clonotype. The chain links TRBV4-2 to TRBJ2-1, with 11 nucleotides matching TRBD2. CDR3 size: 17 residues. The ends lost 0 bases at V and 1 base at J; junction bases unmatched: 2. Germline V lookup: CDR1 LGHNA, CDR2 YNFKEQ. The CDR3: CASSQDVAGGSYNEQFF. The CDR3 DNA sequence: TGTGCCAGCAGCCAAGATGTAGCGGGGGGGTCCTACAATGAGCAGTTCTTC.

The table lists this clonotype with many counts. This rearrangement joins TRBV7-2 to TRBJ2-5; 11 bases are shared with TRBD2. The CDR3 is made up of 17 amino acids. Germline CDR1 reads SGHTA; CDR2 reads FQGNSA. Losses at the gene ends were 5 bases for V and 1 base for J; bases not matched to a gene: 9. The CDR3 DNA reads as TGTGCCAGCAGCCGTCCGAAACTAGCGGGGGCCCAAGAGACCCAGTACTTC. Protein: CASSRPKLAGAQETQYF.

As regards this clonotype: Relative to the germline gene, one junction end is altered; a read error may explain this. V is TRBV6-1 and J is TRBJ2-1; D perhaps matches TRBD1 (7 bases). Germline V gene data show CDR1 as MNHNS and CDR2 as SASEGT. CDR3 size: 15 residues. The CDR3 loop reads CASSERGREGDEKFF. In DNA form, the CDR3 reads TGTGCCAGCAGTGAAAGGGGGCGGGAAGGTGATGAGAAGTTCTTC.

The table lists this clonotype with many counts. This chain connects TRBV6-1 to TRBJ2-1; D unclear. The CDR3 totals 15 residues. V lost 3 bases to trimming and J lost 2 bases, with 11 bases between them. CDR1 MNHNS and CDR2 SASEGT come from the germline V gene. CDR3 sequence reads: CASSDVVLAYNEQFF. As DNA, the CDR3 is TGTGCCAGCAGTGACGTGGTATTGGCCTACAATGAGCAGTTCTTC.

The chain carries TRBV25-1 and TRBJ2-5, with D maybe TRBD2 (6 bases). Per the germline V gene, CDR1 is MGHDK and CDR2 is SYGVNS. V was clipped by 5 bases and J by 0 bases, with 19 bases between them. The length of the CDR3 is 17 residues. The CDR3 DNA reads TGTGCCAGCAGTAACTCGGGAGCGCCATGGTACCAAGAGACCCAGTACTTC. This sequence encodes CASSNSGAPWYQETQYF.

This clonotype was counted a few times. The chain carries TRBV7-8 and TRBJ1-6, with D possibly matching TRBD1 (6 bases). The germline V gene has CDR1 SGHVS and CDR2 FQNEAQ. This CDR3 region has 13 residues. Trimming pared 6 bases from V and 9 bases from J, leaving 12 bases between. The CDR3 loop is CASRNEGGSPLHF. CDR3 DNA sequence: TGTGCCAGCAGAAACGAGGGGGGTTCACCCCTCCACTTT.

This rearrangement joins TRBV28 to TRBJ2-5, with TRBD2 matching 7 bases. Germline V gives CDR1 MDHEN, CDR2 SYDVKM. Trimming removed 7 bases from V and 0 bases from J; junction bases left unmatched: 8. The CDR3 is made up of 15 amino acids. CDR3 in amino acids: CASIPRGLYQETQYF. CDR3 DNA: TGTGCCAGCATCCCGCGGGGGTTGTACCAAGAGACCCAGTACTTC.

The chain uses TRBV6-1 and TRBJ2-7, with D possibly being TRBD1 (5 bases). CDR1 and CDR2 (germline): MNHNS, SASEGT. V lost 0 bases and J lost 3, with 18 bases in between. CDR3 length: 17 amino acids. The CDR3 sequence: CASSEALQGPVIYEQYV. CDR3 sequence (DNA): TGTGCCAGCAGTGAAGCGCTTCAGGGTCCAGTAATCTACGAGCAGTACGTC.

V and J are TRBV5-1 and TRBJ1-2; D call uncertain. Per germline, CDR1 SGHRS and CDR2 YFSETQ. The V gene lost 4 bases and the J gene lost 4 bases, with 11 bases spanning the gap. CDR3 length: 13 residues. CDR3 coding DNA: TGCGCCAGCAGCCCGGACGAAATCTATGGCTACACCTTC. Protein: CASSPDEIYGYTF. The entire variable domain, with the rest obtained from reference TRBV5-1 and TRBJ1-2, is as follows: KAGVTQTPRYLIKTRGQQVTLSCSPISGHRSVSWYQQTPGQGLQFLFEYFSETQRNKGNFPGRFSGRQFSNSRSEMNVSTLELGDSALYLCASSPDEIYGYTFGSGTRLTVV.

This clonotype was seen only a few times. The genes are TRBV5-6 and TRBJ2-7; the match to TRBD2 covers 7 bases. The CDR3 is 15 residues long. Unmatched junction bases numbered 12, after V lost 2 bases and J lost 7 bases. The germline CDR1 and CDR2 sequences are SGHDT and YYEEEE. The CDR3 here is CASSFSPTSPEEQYV. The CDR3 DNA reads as TGTGCCAGCAGCTTCTCCCCGACTAGCCCAGAGGAGCAGTACGTC.

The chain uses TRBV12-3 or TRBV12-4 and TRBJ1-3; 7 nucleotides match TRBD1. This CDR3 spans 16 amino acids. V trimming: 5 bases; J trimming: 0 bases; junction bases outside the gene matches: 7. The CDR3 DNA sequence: TGTGCCAGCAGTCCCTCGGACAGGAGCTCTGGAAACACCATATATTTT. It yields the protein CASSPSDRSSGNTIYF.

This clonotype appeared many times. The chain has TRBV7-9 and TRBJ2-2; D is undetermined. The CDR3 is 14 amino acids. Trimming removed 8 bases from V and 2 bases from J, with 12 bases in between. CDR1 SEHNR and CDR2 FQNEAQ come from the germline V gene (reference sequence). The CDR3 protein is CASYQMGNTGELFF. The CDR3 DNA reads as TGTGCCAGCTACCAGATGGGAAACACCGGGGAGCTGTTTTTT.

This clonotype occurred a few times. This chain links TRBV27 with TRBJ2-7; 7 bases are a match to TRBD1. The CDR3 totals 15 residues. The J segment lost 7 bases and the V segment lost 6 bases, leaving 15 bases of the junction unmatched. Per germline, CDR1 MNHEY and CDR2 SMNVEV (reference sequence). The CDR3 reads CASSDHRDRLNEQYF. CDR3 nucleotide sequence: TGTGCCAGCAGCGACCACCGGGACAGACTGAATGAGCAGTACTTC.

CDR3 DNA sequence: TGCGCCAGCAGCCAAGACTGGAAGGGCTCCTACGAGCAGTACGTC. It is translated as CASSQDWKGSYEQYV. The chain employs TRBV4-1 and TRBJ2-7; D remains ambiguous. The germline gives CDR1 MGHRA, CDR2 YSYEKL. V lost 0 bases to trimming and J lost 0 bases, with 9 bases between them. The CDR3 contains 15 residues.

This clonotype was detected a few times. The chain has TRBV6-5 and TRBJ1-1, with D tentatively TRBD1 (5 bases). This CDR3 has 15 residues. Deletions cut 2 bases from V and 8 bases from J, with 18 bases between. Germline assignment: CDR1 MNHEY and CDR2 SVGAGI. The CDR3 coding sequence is TGTGCCAGCAGTTACCCTGGGACCCTTAAGGAAGAAGCTTTCTTT. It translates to CASSYPGTLKEEAFF.

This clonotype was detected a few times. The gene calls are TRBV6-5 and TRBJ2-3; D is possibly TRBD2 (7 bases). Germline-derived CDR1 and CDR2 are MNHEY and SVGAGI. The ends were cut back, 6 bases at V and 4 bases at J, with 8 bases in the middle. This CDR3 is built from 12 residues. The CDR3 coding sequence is TGTGCCAGCAGCGGGGGGCCAGATACGCAGTATTTT. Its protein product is CASSGGPDTQYF.

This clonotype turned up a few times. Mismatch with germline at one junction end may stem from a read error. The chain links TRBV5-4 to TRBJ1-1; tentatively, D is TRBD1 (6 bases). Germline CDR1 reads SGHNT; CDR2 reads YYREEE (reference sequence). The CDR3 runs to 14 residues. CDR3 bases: TGCGCCAGCAGCCAAGGGGGGGGGGGCACTGAAGCTTTCTTT. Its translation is CASSQGGGGTEAFF. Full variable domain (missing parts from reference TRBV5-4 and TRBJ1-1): ETGVTQSPTHLIKTRGQQVTLRCSSQSGHNTVSWYQQALGQGPQFIFQYYREEENGRGNFPPRFSGLQFPNYSSELNVNALELDDSALYLCASSQGGGGTEAFFGQGTRLTVV.

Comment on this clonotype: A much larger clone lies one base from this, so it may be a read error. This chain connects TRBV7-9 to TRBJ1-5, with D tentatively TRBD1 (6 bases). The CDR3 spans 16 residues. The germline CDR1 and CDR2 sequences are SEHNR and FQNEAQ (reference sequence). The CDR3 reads CVSSLNGQYSNQPQHF. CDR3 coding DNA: TGTGTCAGCAGCTTAAACGGACAGTATAGCAATCAGCCCCAGCATTTT.